This note documents a single T cell receptor (beta chain) sequence. Its matching antigen is unknown. The CDR3 has 16 amino acids. The germline V gene has CDR1 SGHNT and CDR2 YENEEA. Trimming shortened V by 5 bases and J by 5 bases, and 19 bases separated the two germline ends. This entry comes from a study of PD-1 blockade in classical Hodgkin lymphoma. Study-level results: Relapsed/refractory patients reportedly had lower baseline diversity than newly diagnosed patients.

Sequencing used immunoSEQ multiplex PCR; TCRdb keeps in-frame clones, though not all of them. The sample holds about 18,000 clones; about four fifths are singletons and the top ten take roughly 14%. Time point given: cycle 4 day 1 (C4D1), after 5 to 7 weeks of nivolumab. Every patient experienced relapse after autologous stem cell transplantation, and brentuximab vedotin exposure varied. The study recorded best responses of complete response, partial response or progressive disease. The material sequenced was peripheral blood mononuclear cells (PBMCs), taken before the fourth cycle of nivolumab. This TCR was sampled from a human donor with classical Hodgkin lymphoma. The gene calls are TRBV11-3 and TRBJ1-5; no firm D call. The CDR3 protein is CASSIPGKKWDQPQHF. The CDR3, as DNA: TGTGCCAGCAGCATTCCGGGGAAAAAGTGGGATCAGCCCCAGCATTTT. Drawing the rest from reference TRBV11-3 and TRBJ1-5, the complete variable domain is EAGVVQSPRYKIIEKKQPVAFWCNPISGHNTLYWYLQNLGQGPELLIRYENEEAVDDSQLPKDRFSAERLKGVDSTLKIQPAELGDSAVYLCASSIPGKKWDQPQHFGDGTRLSIL.